The next 15 T cell receptor beta chains were all read from a single sample in a study of cytomegalovirus exposure and HLA in healthy donors. With 60 Vbeta and 13 Jbeta primers, the PCR was carried out. Using immunoSEQ multiplex PCR, the repertoire was profiled, and TCRdb retains in-frame clones only, with some absent. Counted here are 150,000 to 200,000 clones, over 70% occurring once; the ten biggest clones make up over 1.5%. Input material: PBMCs. The receptors derive from a man aged 40-50 years in good health and CMV-seropositive.

V usage is TRBV5-1 and J usage is TRBJ1-5; no clear D gene. Trimming took 1 base from V and 0 from J, leaving 5 bases between them. The CDR3 runs 14 residues. Germline CDR1 is SGHRS and CDR2 is YFSETQ. The CDR3, as DNA: TGCGCCAGCAGCTTGCTCCCTAGCAATCAGCCCCAGCATTTT. As protein: CASSLLPSNQPQHF.

The chain recombines TRBV6-1 with TRBJ1-1, with a possible D match to TRBD1 (5 bases). Germline CDR1 and CDR2: MNHNS and SASEGT. V lost 5 bases to trimming and J lost 7 bases, with 14 bases between them. The CDR3 is made up of 13 amino acids. CDR3: CASSFMQGNEAFF. The CDR3 region has the DNA TGTGCCAGCAGTTTCATGCAGGGTAATGAAGCTTTCTTT.

This clone was counted only a few times. As DNA, the CDR3 is TGTGCCAGCAGTGCCACAGGGAGAGGCTTTAGGTATGGCTACACCTTC. It is translated as CASSATGRGFRYGYTF. The chain combines TRBV25-1 with TRBJ1-2, with TRBD1 as a possible D gene (6 bases). Between the trimmed V and J ends, which lost 4 bases and 5 bases, there was a span of 20 bases. This CDR3 spans 16 amino acids. CDR1 and CDR2 from the germline V gene are MGHDK and SYGVNS.

The chain is built from TRBV11-3 and TRBJ2-7, with 11 bases identical to TRBD2. The CDR3 is made up of 15 amino acids. The germline CDR1 and CDR2 sequences are SGHNT and YENEEA. With 3 bases clipped from V and 4 bases from J, the junction kept 5 bases outside the gene matches. DNA for the CDR3: TGTGCCAGCAGCTTCGGGACTAGCGGCCTATACGAGCAGTACTTC. Its protein is CASSFGTSGLYEQYF.

The chain carries TRBV18 and TRBJ1-1; tentative D call: TRBD1 (5 bases). With 3 bases removed from V and 1 base from J, the gap between germline ends came to 12 bases. The CDR3 contains 15 residues. Germline CDR1 and CDR2: KGHSH and LQKENI. The CDR3 reads CASSPSQGGNTEAFF. As DNA, the CDR3 is TGTGCCAGCTCACCGTCGCAGGGAGGGAACACTGAAGCTTTCTTT.

The chain couples TRBV28 to TRBJ1-4, with D hard to call. This CDR3 spans 16 amino acids. Trimming cost V 6 bases and J 8 bases, with 22 bases left between them. CDR1 is MDHEN, CDR2 SYDVKM, per germline. In DNA form, the CDR3 reads TGTGCCAGCAGCTCCGGGGTATCTCATCGTTGGGAAAAACTGTTTTTT. Translation: CASSSGVSHRWEKLFF. Full variable domain (outside the CDR3, taken from reference TRBV28 and TRBJ1-4): DVKVTQSSRYLVKRTGEKVFLECVQDMDHENMFWYRQDPGLGLRLIYFSYDVKMKEKGDIPEGYSVSREKKERFSLILESASTNQTSMYLCASSSGVSHRWEKLFFGSGTQLSVL.

The genes are TRBV13 and TRBJ1-1; possibly TRBD1 for D (6 bases). Deletions cut 1 base from V and 5 bases from J, with 11 bases between. CDR3 length equals 14 residues. Germline CDR1 and CDR2: PRHDT and FYEKMQ (reference sequence). The CDR3 loop is CASSLEPQGTEAFF. The CDR3 coding sequence is TGTGCCAGCAGCTTAGAACCTCAGGGGACTGAAGCTTTCTTT.

V gene TRBV4-1 combines with J gene TRBJ2-1, with D possibly TRBD2 on 5 matching bases. The CDR3 has 16 residues. V lost 3 bases and J lost 4, with 16 bases in between. Germline CDR1 is MGHRA and CDR2 is YSYEKL. The CDR3 is CASSQVDLVRYNEQFF. Written as DNA, the CDR3 is TGCGCCAGCAGCCAGGTGGACTTGGTAAGGTACAATGAGCAGTTCTTC.

The J gene is TRBJ2-7, the V gene TRBV11-2; the match to TRBD1 covers 12 bases. The ends lost 5 bases at V and 7 bases at J; junction bases unmatched: 12. From germline, CDR1 is SGHAT and CDR2 FQNNGV. This CDR3 is built from 16 residues. CDR3 sequence reads: CASSPQVGTGGREQYF. CDR3 sequence (DNA): TGTGCCAGCAGCCCCCAGGTCGGGACAGGGGGCCGGGAGCAGTACTTC.

The V gene is TRBV27, the J gene TRBJ2-3; 7 bases agree with TRBD1. The CDR3 totals 21 residues. V trimming: 5 bases; J trimming: 4 bases; junction bases outside the gene matches: 27. Germline loops: CDR1 MNHEY, CDR2 SMNVEV (reference sequence). The CDR3 nucleotides are TGTGCCAGCAGTCCGCACGGGCGACAGACAGGGTCGTGGATGGGGGCAGATACGCAGTATTTT. The encoded protein is CASSPHGRQTGSWMGADTQYF.

This sequence joins TRBV21-1 and TRBJ2-1; the table's D call TRBD2 went unverified against the DNA. TRBV21-1 is flagged as a pseudogene. The CDR3 has 13 amino acids. CDR3 sequence reads: CASILRRENEQFF. For the CDR3, the DNA is TGTGCCAGCATTCTAAGGAGGGAGAATGAGCAGTTCTTC.

This clone has more than one count but fewer than ten. The chain uses TRBV4-2 and TRBJ2-7, with D perhaps matching TRBD1 (5 bases). V lost 2 bases to trimming and J lost 0 bases, with 5 bases between them. Germline CDR1 reads LGHNA; CDR2 reads YNFKEQ. The CDR3 contains 13 residues. CDR3 loop: CASSQTGSYEQYF. CDR3 nucleotides: TGTGCCAGCAGCCAAACAGGCTCCTACGAGCAGTACTTC.

The rearrangement joins TRBV7-2 to TRBJ1-2, with unresolved D. V shed 1 base and J shed 7 bases, with 10 bases lying between them. CDR1 and CDR2 (germline): SGHTA, FQGNSA. CDR3 length: 13 residues. This CDR3 is CASSLDRVAGYTF. CDR3 coding DNA: TGTGCCAGCAGCTTAGATCGAGTTGCTGGCTACACCTTC.

The sample holds one count of this clone. The rearrangement links TRBV7-2 to TRBJ1-2, with D possibly matching TRBD1 (6 bases). This CDR3 spans 15 amino acids. CDR1 and CDR2 from the germline V gene are SGHTA and FQGNSA. The V end was cut by 3 bases, the J end by 3 bases, with 14 bases between. The CDR3 nucleotides read TGTGCCAGCAGCTTCGAGGCAGGGGACGACTATGGCTACACCTTC. It is translated as CASSFEAGDDYGYTF. Supplemented by reference TRBV7-2 and TRBJ1-2, the full variable domain reads GAGVSQSPSNKVTEKGKDVELRCDPISGHTALYWYRQSLGQGLEFLIYFQGNSAPDKSGLPSDRFSAERTGGSVSTLTIQRTQQEDSAVYLCASSFEAGDDYGYTFGSGTRLTVV.

The gene calls are TRBV29-1 and TRBJ1-1; D not certain. Per the germline V gene, CDR1 is SQVTM and CDR2 is ANQGSEA. CDR3 length: 11 amino acids. The V and J ends lost 5 bases and 1 base respectively, with 5 bases between them. This chain's CDR3 is CSVPGNTEAFF. CDR3 coding DNA: TGCAGCGTTCCAGGGAACACTGAAGCTTTCTTT.